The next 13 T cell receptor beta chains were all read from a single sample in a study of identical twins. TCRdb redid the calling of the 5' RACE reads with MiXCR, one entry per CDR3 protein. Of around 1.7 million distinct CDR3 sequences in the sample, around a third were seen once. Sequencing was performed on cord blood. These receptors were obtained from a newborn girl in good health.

The chain's CDR3 is CASSLAGTSGKNPYEQYF. CDR3 nucleotide sequence: TGTGCCAGCAGCTTGGCCGGGACTAGCGGAAAGAACCCCTACGAGCAGTACTTC. The chain carries TRBV5-5 and TRBJ2-7; 11 bases agree with TRBD2. The CDR3 runs to 18 residues. The germline V gene has CDR1 SGHKS and CDR2 YYEKEE (reference sequence). Unmatched junction bases numbered 10, after V lost 0 bases and J lost 2 bases.

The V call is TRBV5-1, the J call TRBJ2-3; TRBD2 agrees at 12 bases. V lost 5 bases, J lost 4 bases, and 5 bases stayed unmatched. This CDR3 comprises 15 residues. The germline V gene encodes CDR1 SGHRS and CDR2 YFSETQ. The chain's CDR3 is CASRTTSGGADTQYF. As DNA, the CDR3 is TGCGCCAGCAGAACGACTAGCGGGGGTGCAGATACGCAGTATTTT.

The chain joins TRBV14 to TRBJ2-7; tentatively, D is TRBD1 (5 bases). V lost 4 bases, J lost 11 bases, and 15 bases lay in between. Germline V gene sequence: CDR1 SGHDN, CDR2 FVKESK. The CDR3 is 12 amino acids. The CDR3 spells CASSPSRVPKYF. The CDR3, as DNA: TGTGCCAGCAGCCCCTCCAGGGTACCCAAGTACTTC.

This CDR3 reads CASSPSGTGLSYEQYF. The CDR3 DNA sequence: TGCGCCAGCAGCCCATCCGGGACAGGACTCTCCTACGAGCAGTACTTC. V gene TRBV4-1 combines with J gene TRBJ2-7; 8 positions agree with TRBD1. V was pared by 4 bases and J by 0 bases, with 8 bases of the junction left unmatched. Looked up from germline, CDR1 is MGHRA and CDR2 is YSYEKL. CDR3 length: 16 amino acids.

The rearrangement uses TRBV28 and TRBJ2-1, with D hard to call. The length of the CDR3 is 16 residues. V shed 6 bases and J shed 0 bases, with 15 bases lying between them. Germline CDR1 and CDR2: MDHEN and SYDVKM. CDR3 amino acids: CASSPGIGLSYNEQFF. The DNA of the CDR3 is TGTGCCAGCAGCCCTGGGATCGGTCTCTCCTACAATGAGCAGTTCTTC.

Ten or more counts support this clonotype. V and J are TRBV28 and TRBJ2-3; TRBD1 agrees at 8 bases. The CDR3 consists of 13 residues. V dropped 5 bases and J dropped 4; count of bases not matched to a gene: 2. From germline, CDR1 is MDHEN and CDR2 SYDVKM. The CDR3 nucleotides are TGTGCCAGCAGTGGACAGGGATCAGATACGCAGTATTTT. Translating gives CASSGQGSDTQYF.

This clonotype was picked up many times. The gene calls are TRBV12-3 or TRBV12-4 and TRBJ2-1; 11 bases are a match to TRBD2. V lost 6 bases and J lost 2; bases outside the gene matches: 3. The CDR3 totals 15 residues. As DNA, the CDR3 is TGTGCCAGCAGCCCTAGCGGGAGGCCCTACAATGAGCAGTTCTTC. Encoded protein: CASSPSGRPYNEQFF.

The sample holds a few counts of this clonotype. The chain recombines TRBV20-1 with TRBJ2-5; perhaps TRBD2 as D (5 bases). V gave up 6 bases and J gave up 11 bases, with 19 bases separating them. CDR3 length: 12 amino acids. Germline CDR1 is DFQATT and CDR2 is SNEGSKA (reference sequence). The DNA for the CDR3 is TGCAGTGCCCCAGACTACCCCAATGAGCAGTACTTC. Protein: CSAPDYPNEQYF.

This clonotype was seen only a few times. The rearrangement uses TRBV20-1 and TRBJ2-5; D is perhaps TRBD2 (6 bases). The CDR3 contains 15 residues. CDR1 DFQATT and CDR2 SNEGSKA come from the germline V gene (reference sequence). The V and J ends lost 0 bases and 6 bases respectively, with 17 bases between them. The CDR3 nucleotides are TGCAGTGCTAGAGAAGGAGGGGAAGGAAAAAAGACCCAGTACTTC. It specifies CSAREGGEGKKTQYF.

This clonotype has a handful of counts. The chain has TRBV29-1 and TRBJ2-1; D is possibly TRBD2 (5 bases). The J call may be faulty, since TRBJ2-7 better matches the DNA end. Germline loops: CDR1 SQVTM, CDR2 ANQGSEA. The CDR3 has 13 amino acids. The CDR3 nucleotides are TGCAGCGTTGCGGGAAGCTCCTACAATGAGCAGTACTTC. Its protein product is CSVAGSSYNEQYF.

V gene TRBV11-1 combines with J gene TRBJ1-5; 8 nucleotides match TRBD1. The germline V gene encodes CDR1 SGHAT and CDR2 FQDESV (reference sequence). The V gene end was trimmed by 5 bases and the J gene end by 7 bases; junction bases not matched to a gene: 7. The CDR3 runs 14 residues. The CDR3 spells CASSRTGIGQPQHF. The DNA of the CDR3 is TGTGCCAGCAGCCGGACAGGGATCGGGCAGCCCCAGCATTTT.

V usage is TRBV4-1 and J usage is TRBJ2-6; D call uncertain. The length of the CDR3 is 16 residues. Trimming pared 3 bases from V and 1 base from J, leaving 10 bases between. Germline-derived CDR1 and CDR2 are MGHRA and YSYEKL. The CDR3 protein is CASSHGSASGANVLTF. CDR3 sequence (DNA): TGCGCCAGCAGCCATGGCTCGGCTTCTGGGGCCAACGTCCTGACTTTC.

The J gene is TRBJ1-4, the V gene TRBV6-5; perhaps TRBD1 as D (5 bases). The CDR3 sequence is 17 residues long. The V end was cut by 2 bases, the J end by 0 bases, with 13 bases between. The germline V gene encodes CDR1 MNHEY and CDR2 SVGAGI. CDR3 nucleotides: TGTGCCAGCAGTTACCGGGGCATTACAGCAACTAATGAAAAACTGTTTTTT. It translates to CASSYRGITATNEKLFF.